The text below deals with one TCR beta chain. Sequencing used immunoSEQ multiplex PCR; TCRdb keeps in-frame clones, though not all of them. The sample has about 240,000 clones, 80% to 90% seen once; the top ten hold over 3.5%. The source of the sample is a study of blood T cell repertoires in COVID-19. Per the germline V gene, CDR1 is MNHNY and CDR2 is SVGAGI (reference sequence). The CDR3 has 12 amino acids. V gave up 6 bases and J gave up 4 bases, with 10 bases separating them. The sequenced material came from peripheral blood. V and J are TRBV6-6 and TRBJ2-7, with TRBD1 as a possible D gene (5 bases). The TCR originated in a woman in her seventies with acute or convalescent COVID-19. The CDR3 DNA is TGTGCCAGCAGGCCGGACATTTACGAGCAGTACTTC. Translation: CASRPDIYEQYF.